The sequence of this TCR beta chain was determined in a study of blood T cell repertoires in COVID-19 (dated by TCRdb to 2018 to 2021). Some background on the complete study: Samples from collaborators originated in the United States, Italy and Spain and spanned both the acute and convalescent phases of COVID-19. The material from the prospective study consisted of cDNA or gDNA derived from T cells, B-cell-depleted T cells, or PBMCs. The dataset comprised deeply sampled blood TCRbeta repertoires from subjects exposed to, actively infected with, or recovered from COVID-19. A freely available public database, intended as a resource for researchers studying the immune response to SARS-CoV-2, is where the repertoires were released. The samples were drawn from the first 160 participants of the ongoing ImmuneRACE study and from some 1,300 subjects provided by 6 global collaborators. Sample metadata almost always included a de-identified subject ID, COVID-19 status, age in years and sex. Where HLA class I and class II types were available, the types were taken from metadata supplied by the sample provider, not from assay-based typing.

Broad study findings and their caveats: The amount of clinical and demographic metadata varied by source and participant and was provided uncurated.

Each collaborating institution followed its own protocols to collect whole blood in K2EDTA tubes. For TCRbeta analysis, collaborator samples were shipped as frozen whole blood, as isolated PBMCs, or as DNA extracted from either sample type. TCRbeta CDR3 regions were amplified from genomic DNA by means of the immunoSEQ Assay, a bias-controlled multiplex PCR. The authors' pipeline ran thus. Within the assay, amplification of reference gene primers was used to estimate how many nucleated cells each sample contained. Sequence reads were collapsed and filtered to measure the absolute abundance of every unique TCRbeta CDR3 rearrangement. For each sample, productive Simpson clonality was calculated as the square root of Simpson's diversity index across productive rearrangements. Held by TCRdb, this immuneACCESS table contains in-frame sequences only and omits some clones. Under half of the omission traces to an unresolved V gene where checked; the cause of the rest is unknown. The V and J calls and clone size were taken over from that table, and D and trimming were inferred from the DNA. Here the sample has some 110,000 clones; roughly 76% occur a single time. The ten largest clones take up roughly 10% of the sample.

Comments on this clone: Its antigen has not been determined. One base away there is no much larger clone; base qualities are not given.

Between the V and J ends, shortened by 6 bases and 3 bases respectively, the junction contains 8 bases. As encoded in the germline V gene, CDR1 is MDHEN while CDR2 is SYDVKM. The CDR3 numbers 12 residues from cysteine through phenylalanine. Only CDR3 DNA is held: 36 bases, read in frame from base 1. The sequence came from an older woman with acute or convalescent COVID-19. Sample: peripheral blood. The sequence links TRBV28 to TRBJ2-5, with no confident D gene call. This receptor has the CDR3 CASSPLKETQYF. The DNA sequence is as follows: TGTGCCAGCAGCCCACTCAAAGAGACCCAGTACTTC.